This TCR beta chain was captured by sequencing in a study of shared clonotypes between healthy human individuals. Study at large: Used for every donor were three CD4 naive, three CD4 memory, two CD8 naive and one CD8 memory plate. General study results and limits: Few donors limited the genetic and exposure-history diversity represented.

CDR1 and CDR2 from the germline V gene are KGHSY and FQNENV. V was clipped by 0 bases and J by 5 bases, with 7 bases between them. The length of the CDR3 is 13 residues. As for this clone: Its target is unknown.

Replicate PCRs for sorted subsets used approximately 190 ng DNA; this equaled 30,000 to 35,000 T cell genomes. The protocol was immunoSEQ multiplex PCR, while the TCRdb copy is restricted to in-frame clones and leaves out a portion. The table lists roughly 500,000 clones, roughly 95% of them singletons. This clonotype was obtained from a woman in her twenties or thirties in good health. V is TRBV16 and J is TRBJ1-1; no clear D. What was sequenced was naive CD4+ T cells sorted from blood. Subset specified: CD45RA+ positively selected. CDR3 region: CASSQSAVTEAFF. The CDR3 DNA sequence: TGTGCCAGCAGCCAATCGGCCGTAACTGAAGCTTTCTTT.